The 18 T cell receptor beta chains below were found in one sample sequenced in a study of early T cells in non-severe SARS-CoV-2 infection. MiXCR, run by TCRdb on the 5' RACE reads, gives a single entry per CDR3 protein. In the table there are 100,000 to 130,000 distinct CDR3 sequences, about 12% of which are singletons. The sequencing input was whole blood. The receptors originated from an adult who was a healthcare worker with PCR-confirmed SARS-CoV-2 infection or an uninfected control (not recorded which).

This rearrangement joins TRBV29-1 to TRBJ2-1; D not resolved. This CDR3 has 13 amino acids. Germline lookup yields CDR1 SQVTM and CDR2 ANQGSEA. Trimming left V 4 bases short and J 3 bases short, with 10 bases between. CDR3 sequence (DNA): TGCAGCGTTGGAAAGGTTCACTACAATGAGCAGTTCTTC. Protein product: CSVGKVHYNEQFF.

This clonotype was seen more than once but under ten times. The chain has TRBV7-6 and TRBJ1-2, with D tentatively TRBD1 (5 bases). This CDR3 region has 13 residues. The germline CDR1 and CDR2 sequences are SGHVS and FNYEAQ. V was trimmed by 9 bases and J by 6 bases, leaving 17 bases between them. The CDR3 sequence: CASLTWPGHGYTF. CDR3 in DNA: TGTGCCAGTTTGACCTGGCCGGGGCATGGCTACACCTTC.

This clonotype was picked up many times. The chain links TRBV5-1 to TRBJ2-1, with 8 nucleotides matching TRBD2. CDR1 is SGHRS, CDR2 YFSETQ, per germline. The ends lost 4 bases at V and 7 bases at J; junction bases unmatched: 13. The CDR3 spans 16 residues. This CDR3 is CASSQSIGGARNEQFF. In nucleotides, the CDR3 is TGCGCCAGCAGCCAAAGTATCGGGGGGGCGAGAAATGAGCAGTTCTTC.

This clonotype has a count of ten or more. The chain is built from TRBV20-1 and TRBJ1-1; 9 bases fit TRBD1. The J segment lost 9 bases and the V segment lost 4 bases, leaving 6 bases of the junction unmatched. The CDR3 sequence is 12 residues long. Germline-derived CDR1 and CDR2 are DFQATT and SNEGSKA (reference sequence). CDR3 sequence reads: CSATPGQGKAFF. The CDR3 DNA is TGCAGTGCTACCCCGGGACAGGGCAAAGCTTTCTTT.

The chain has TRBV28 and TRBJ2-5; TRBD2 matches 8 bases. This CDR3 has 16 residues. V lost 2 bases to trimming and J lost 5 bases; unmatched junction nucleotides: 10. Germline CDR1 MDHEN, CDR2 SYDVKM. CDR3 bases: TGTGCCAGCAGTTTACCCCAAGCGGGAGAGGGCGAGACCCAGTACTTC. It translates to CASSLPQAGEGETQYF.

This chain joins TRBV7-6 and TRBJ2-1, with 12 bases lining up with TRBD2. Trimming removed 4 bases from V and 0 bases from J; junction bases left unmatched: 13. CDR1 is SGHVS, CDR2 FNYEAQ, per germline. The CDR3 extends over 20 amino acids. The CDR3: CASSSPGLAGGLPSYNEQFF. DNA of the CDR3: TGTGCCAGCAGCTCTCCTGGGCTAGCGGGAGGGCTACCCTCCTACAATGAGCAGTTCTTC.

CDR3 in amino acids: CASSSGQTMNTEAFF. Written as DNA, the CDR3 is TGTGCCAGCAGCTCCGGACAGACCATGAACACTGAAGCTTTCTTT. The genes are TRBV7-9 and TRBJ1-1; D may be TRBD1 (6 bases). Germline V gene sequence: CDR1 SEHNR, CDR2 FQNEAQ (reference sequence). This CDR3 has 15 residues. V gave up 4 bases and J gave up 0 bases, with 12 bases separating them.

The chain carries TRBV7-8 and TRBJ2-7; possible D gene TRBD1, 5 bases. This CDR3 is 14 amino acids long. Germline-derived CDR1 and CDR2 are SGHVS and FQNEAQ. V dropped 1 base and J dropped 2 bases, with 9 bases sitting between them. The CDR3 sequence: CASSLGGAAYEQYF. The CDR3 DNA sequence: TGTGCCAGCAGCTTAGGTGGGGCCGCCTACGAGCAGTACTTC. Full variable domain (rest looked up from reference TRBV7-8 and TRBJ2-7): GAGVSQSPRYKVAKRGQDVALRCDPISGHVSLFWYQQALGQGPEFLTYFQNEAQLDKSGLPSDRFFAERPEGSVSTLKIQRTQQEDSAVYLCASSLGGAAYEQYFGPGTRLTVT.

This clonotype was seen repeatedly, ten times or more. The rearrangement joins TRBV20-1 to TRBJ1-2; 10 positions match TRBD1. Unmatched junction bases numbered 7, after V lost 0 bases and J lost 6 bases. The V gene's germline CDR1 is DFQATT and CDR2 SNEGSKA (reference sequence). CDR3 length: 15 residues. The CDR3 sequence is CSARDLRDRGDGYTF. The CDR3 DNA reads as TGCAGTGCTAGAGACCTCCGGGACAGGGGTGATGGCTACACCTTC.

There are a few counts of this clonotype. This rearrangement joins TRBV20-1 to TRBJ2-1; TRBD2 agrees at 7 bases. This CDR3 spans 17 amino acids. With 6 bases clipped from V and 7 bases from J, the junction kept 21 bases outside the gene matches. Germline V CDR1 and CDR2: DFQATT, SNEGSKA (reference sequence). CDR3 residues: CSAGDPGKGRGFNEQFF. DNA of the CDR3: TGCAGTGCGGGGGACCCCGGGAAAGGGCGGGGGTTTAATGAGCAGTTCTTC.

This sequence joins TRBV2 and TRBJ2-5, with D possibly TRBD2 on 6 matching bases. The CDR3 is 14 amino acids. Germline V lookup: CDR1 SNHLY, CDR2 FYNNEI. Trimming removed 8 bases at V and 4 bases at J, with 17 bases between. The CDR3 loop reads CASETGTYPETQYF. CDR3 sequence (DNA): TGTGCCAGCGAAACCGGGACTTACCCAGAGACCCAGTACTTC.

The J gene is TRBJ2-1, the V gene TRBV11-1, with a tentative D call TRBD1 (5 bases). Trimming cost V 3 bases and J 8 bases, with 14 bases left between them. The CDR3 is 14 amino acids. Germline V gene lookup returns CDR1 SGHAT and CDR2 FQDESV (reference sequence). CDR3 amino acids: CASSFWPGYYEQFF. Here the CDR3 DNA reads TGTGCCAGCAGCTTTTGGCCAGGGTATTATGAGCAGTTCTTC.

The table lists this clonotype with many counts. The chain uses TRBV4-1 and TRBJ1-5, with 7 nucleotides matching TRBD1. The CDR3 has 17 amino acids. The trim removed 0 bases at V and 1 base at J, leaving 6 bases unmatched. Germline loops: CDR1 MGHRA, CDR2 YSYEKL. CDR3 nucleotides: TGCGCCAGCAGCCAAGAGGTAGGGGGCGGCAGCAATCAGCCCCAGCATTTT. Translation gives CASSQEVGGGSNQPQHF.

This clonotype was counted many times. Here the CDR3 DNA reads TGTGCCAGCAGCTTAGGCCCCACCGGGGAGCTGTTTTTT. Encoded protein: CASSLGPTGELFF. V is TRBV11-2 and J is TRBJ2-2; D is ambiguous. This CDR3 contains 13 residues. V gave up 1 base and J gave up 4 bases, with 4 bases separating them. Per the germline V gene, CDR1 is SGHAT and CDR2 is FQNNGV.

This rearrangement joins TRBV29-1 to TRBJ1-4; possibly TRBD1 for D (5 bases). Trimming removed 4 bases at V and 8 bases at J, with 8 bases between. The CDR3 extends over 11 amino acids. Per the germline V gene, CDR1 is SQVTM and CDR2 is ANQGSEA. CDR3 in amino acids: CSVAGEEKLFF. The CDR3 nucleotides read TGCAGCGTTGCGGGGGAGGAAAAACTGTTTTTT.

This clonotype was observed a handful of times. The chain recombines TRBV12-3 or TRBV12-4 with TRBJ2-1; 9 nucleotides match TRBD1. The CDR3 spans 15 residues. Losses at the gene ends were 4 bases for V and 6 bases for J; bases not matched to a gene: 7. The CDR3 nucleotides are TGTGCCAGCAGTTCGGGACAGGGCCATACCAATGAGCAGTTCTTC. It codes for CASSSGQGHTNEQFF.

This clonotype was seen only a few times. The CDR3 nucleotides read TGTGCCAGCAGCCTAAGCCCCCGAAGGTTAGCGGGGACTAGCACAGATACGCAGTATTTT. Translation: CASSLSPRRLAGTSTDTQYF. The rearrangement links TRBV11-2 to TRBJ2-3; 8 bases align to TRBD2. The trim removed 5 bases at V and 0 bases at J, leaving 19 bases unmatched. The CDR3 sequence is 20 residues long. Germline V lookup: CDR1 SGHAT, CDR2 FQNNGV.

This clonotype came up many times. The V and J genes are TRBV6-6 and TRBJ2-5; a weak D match, TRBD1 (5 bases). Germline assignment: CDR1 MNHNY and CDR2 SVGAGI (reference sequence). This CDR3 comprises 15 residues. V dropped 5 bases and J dropped 5 bases, with 18 bases sitting between them. DNA for the CDR3: TGTGCCAGCAGTCCCAGGCAGGGATGGTTGGAGACCCAGTACTTC. This translates into CASSPRQGWLETQYF.